These T cell receptor beta chains were read from a single sample in a study of beta chain features in type 1 diabetes. TCRdb keeps only in-frame clones here, not all; method: immunoSEQ multiplex PCR. The sample includes over 200,000 clones, roughly 10% of them seen just once. Material: naive CD4+ T cells from blood. The receptors come from a man aged 25 to 45 with type 1 diabetes. The CDR3 runs from the conserved cysteine through the conserved F or W. The D gene is left open where the match is weak. Size is stated for part of the rows, as once, few or many counts, or as a class when the clone is expanded.

v_call: TRBV6-1
d_call: NA
j_call: TRBJ2-1
clone_size: NA
cdr3_nt: TGTGCCAGCAGTGAACGTATTTCCCCGGGAGATGAGCAGTTCTTC
cdr3_aa: CASSERISPGDEQFF

v_call: TRBV29-1
d_call: NA
j_call: TRBJ2-6
clone_size: NA
cdr3_nt: TGCAGCGTTGGGAAACAGGGAACTGGGGCCAACGTCCTGACTTTC
cdr3_aa: CSVGKQGTGANVLTF

v_call: TRBV19
d_call: NA
j_call: TRBJ1-5
clone_size: few
cdr3_nt: TGTGCCAGTAGTACTCCAGGGTACAATCAGCCCCAGCATTTT
cdr3_aa: CASSTPGYNQPQHF

v_call: TRBV30
d_call: NA
j_call: TRBJ1-1
clone_size: NA
cdr3_nt: TGTGCCTGGATTAAACAGGGTCGGGGCACTGAAGCTTTCTTT
cdr3_aa: CAWIKQGRGTEAFF

v_call: TRBV29-1
d_call: NA
j_call: TRBJ1-1
clone_size: few
cdr3_nt: TGCAGCGGGGGGCGAGGGCACACTGAAGCTTTCTTT
cdr3_aa: CSGGRGHTEAFF

v_call: TRBV5-6
d_call: NA
j_call: TRBJ2-7
clone_size: few
cdr3_nt: TGTGCCAGCAGCTTCGAGGCCCGTTACGAGCAGTACTTC
cdr3_aa: CASSFEARYEQYF

v_call: TRBV5-4
d_call: NA
j_call: TRBJ2-1
clone_size: few
cdr3_nt: TGTGCCAGCAGCTTGGATAGGCTACCCGGCGGGACTGAGCAGTTCTTC
cdr3_aa: CASSLDRLPGGTEQFF

v_call: TRBV20-1
d_call: NA
j_call: TRBJ2-5
clone_size: NA
cdr3_nt: TGCAGTGCTAGAGGGGAGGAGACCCAGTACTTC
cdr3_aa: CSARGEETQYF

v_call: TRBV19
d_call: NA
j_call: TRBJ2-2
clone_size: NA
cdr3_nt: TGTGCCAGTAGCGTTTACGGGGAGCTGTTTTTT
cdr3_aa: CASSVYGELFF

v_call: TRBV5-4
d_call: NA
j_call: TRBJ1-1
clone_size: NA
cdr3_nt: TGTGCCAGCAGCTTGTCTGGCGAAGCTTTCTTT
cdr3_aa: CASSLSGEAFF

v_call: TRBV7-2
d_call: TRBD1
j_call: TRBJ1-2
clone_size: NA
cdr3_nt: TGTGCCAGCAGCTTGGGACAGGGGCTCTATGGCTACACCTTC
cdr3_aa: CASSLGQGLYGYTF

v_call: TRBV29-1
d_call: NA
j_call: TRBJ2-1
clone_size: many
cdr3_nt: TGCAGCGTTGAAGAGGCCCAGTTCTTC
cdr3_aa: CSVEEAQFF

v_call: TRBV25-1
d_call: NA
j_call: TRBJ1-3
clone_size: few
cdr3_nt: TGTGCCAGCAGTGCGGTTCGCCCTGGAAACACCATATATTTT
cdr3_aa: CASSAVRPGNTIYF

v_call: TRBV2
d_call: TRBD1
j_call: TRBJ1-1
clone_size: NA
cdr3_nt: TGTGCCAGCAGGGGACAGGGTAACACTGAAGCTTTCTTT
cdr3_aa: CASRGQGNTEAFF

v_call: TRBV5-4
d_call: TRBD1
j_call: TRBJ2-3
clone_size: NA
cdr3_nt: TGTGCCAGCACCCGGACAGGGGAAGCAGATACGCAGTATTTT
cdr3_aa: CASTRTGEADTQYF

v_call: TRBV30
d_call: NA
j_call: TRBJ1-4
clone_size: few
cdr3_nt: TGTGCCTGGAGTGTAACGGGTATTATTGAAAAACTGTTTTTT
cdr3_aa: CAWSVTGIIEKLFF

v_call: TRBV7-2
d_call: NA
j_call: TRBJ1-5
clone_size: NA
cdr3_nt: TGTGCCAGCAGCTTATCGGGGTTCGGCAATCAGCCCCAGCATTTT
cdr3_aa: CASSLSGFGNQPQHF

v_call: TRBV7-9
d_call: NA
j_call: TRBJ1-1
clone_size: NA
cdr3_nt: TGTGCCAGCAGACCGGGGTGGGCGGACACTGAAGCTTTCTTT
cdr3_aa: CASRPGWADTEAFF

v_call: TRBV19
d_call: NA
j_call: TRBJ1-2
clone_size: NA
cdr3_nt: TGTGCCAGTAGCCTCCTGGACACCTATGGCTACACCTTC
cdr3_aa: CASSLLDTYGYTF

v_call: TRBV5-1
d_call: TRBD1
j_call: TRBJ1-6
clone_size: few
cdr3_nt: TGCGCCAGCAGCGCCCGGAGGGGGCAAAATTCACCCCTCCACTTT
cdr3_aa: CASSARRGQNSPLHF

v_call: TRBV2
d_call: TRBD1
j_call: TRBJ2-7
clone_size: few
cdr3_nt: TGTGCCAGCAGCGGGGACAGAGGAAACGAGCAGTACTTC
cdr3_aa: CASSGDRGNEQYF

v_call: TRBV2
d_call: TRBD2
j_call: TRBJ2-7
clone_size: few
cdr3_nt: TGTGCCAGCAAGGAGGGACTAGCCATCTACGAGCAGTACTTC
cdr3_aa: CASKEGLAIYEQYF

v_call: TRBV18
d_call: NA
j_call: TRBJ2-1
clone_size: NA
cdr3_nt: TGTGCCAGCTCACCAGCACTCGACGGGGAAGAGCAGTTCTTC
cdr3_aa: CASSPALDGEEQFF

v_call: TRBV4-2
d_call: NA
j_call: TRBJ2-7
clone_size: few
cdr3_nt: TGTGCCAGCAGCCAAGATCGGGACAACTACGAGCAGTACTTC
cdr3_aa: CASSQDRDNYEQYF

v_call: TRBV28
d_call: NA
j_call: TRBJ2-7
clone_size: NA
cdr3_nt: TGTGCCAGCAGTTTAGGGCAGGACGAGCAGTACTTC
cdr3_aa: CASSLGQDEQYF

v_call: TRBV9
d_call: NA
j_call: TRBJ1-1
clone_size: NA
cdr3_nt: TGTGCCAGCAGCGTTGACCTCAGGGGTGGGAACACTGAAGCTTTCTTT
cdr3_aa: CASSVDLRGGNTEAFF

v_call: TRBV9
d_call: NA
j_call: TRBJ2-5
clone_size: few
cdr3_nt: TGTGCCAGCAGCGTTGAAGATACCAGGGAGACCCAGTACTTC
cdr3_aa: CASSVEDTRETQYF

v_call: TRBV9
d_call: NA
j_call: TRBJ2-1
clone_size: NA
cdr3_nt: TGTGCCAGCAGCATAAACAATGAGCAGTTCTTC
cdr3_aa: CASSINNEQFF

v_call: TRBV18
d_call: NA
j_call: TRBJ1-5
clone_size: few
cdr3_nt: TGTGCCAGCTCACCAGGAGGGTTGAGCAATCAGCCCCAGCATTTT
cdr3_aa: CASSPGGLSNQPQHF

v_call: TRBV5-1
d_call: NA
j_call: TRBJ2-3
clone_size: few
cdr3_nt: TGCGCCAGCAGCCCGCTGGACACTACCACAGATACGCAGTATTTT
cdr3_aa: CASSPLDTTTDTQYF

v_call: TRBV29-1
d_call: TRBD1
j_call: TRBJ2-3
clone_size: NA
cdr3_nt: TGCAGCGTTGAGGGGACAGGTTCAGATACGCAGTATTTT
cdr3_aa: CSVEGTGSDTQYF

v_call: TRBV7-2
d_call: NA
j_call: TRBJ1-1
clone_size: few
cdr3_nt: TGTGCCAGCAGCCTACCGGCCGGGGGGTTGAACACTGAAGCTTTCTTT
cdr3_aa: CASSLPAGGLNTEAFF

v_call: TRBV27
d_call: NA
j_call: TRBJ2-3
clone_size: few
cdr3_nt: TGTGCCAGCAGTTTAAAACCCCTTTCGGATTTT
cdr3_aa: CASSLKPLSDF

v_call: TRBV4-3
d_call: TRBD1
j_call: TRBJ2-5
clone_size: NA
cdr3_nt: TGCGCCAGCAGCCGGGGACAGGGAAGTGGGCAAGAGACCCAGTACTTC
cdr3_aa: CASSRGQGSGQETQYF

v_call: TRBV5-6
d_call: NA
j_call: TRBJ1-1
clone_size: few
cdr3_nt: TGTGCCAGCAGCTTGGATCGGACTGAAGCTTTCTTT
cdr3_aa: CASSLDRTEAFF

v_call: TRBV14
d_call: NA
j_call: TRBJ1-1
clone_size: NA
cdr3_nt: TGTGCCAGCAGCCCACCGAATCGAAGCGGGAACACTGAAGCTTTCTTT
cdr3_aa: CASSPPNRSGNTEAFF

v_call: TRBV7-6
d_call: NA
j_call: TRBJ2-3
clone_size: few
cdr3_nt: TGTGCCAGCAGCCCGGGCACAGATACGCAGTATTTT
cdr3_aa: CASSPGTDTQYF

v_call: TRBV5-1
d_call: TRBD1
j_call: TRBJ1-4
clone_size: NA
cdr3_nt: TGCGCCAGCAGGACCGGGACAGCGATTGCAACTAATGAAAAACTGTTTTTT
cdr3_aa: CASRTGTAIATNEKLFF

v_call: TRBV18
d_call: NA
j_call: TRBJ1-1
clone_size: few
cdr3_nt: TGTGCCAGCTCTGGGGCAGTCACTGAAGCTTTCTTT
cdr3_aa: CASSGAVTEAFF

v_call: TRBV28
d_call: TRBD1
j_call: TRBJ1-5
clone_size: NA
cdr3_nt: TGTGCCAGCAGTTTAACGGACAGGGCAAAAATCCAGCCCCAGCATTTT
cdr3_aa: CASSLTDRAKIQPQHF

v_call: TRBV9
d_call: NA
j_call: TRBJ2-1
clone_size: NA
cdr3_nt: TGTGCCAGCAGCAATAGCTGGGTCGGTGAGCAGTTCTTC
cdr3_aa: CASSNSWVGEQFF

v_call: TRBV5-1
d_call: TRBD2
j_call: TRBJ2-2
clone_size: NA
cdr3_nt: TGCGCCAGCAGCTTGAGACTAGCGGAGAACACCGGGGAGCTGTTTTTT
cdr3_aa: CASSLRLAENTGELFF

v_call: TRBV4-1
d_call: TRBD2
j_call: TRBJ2-5
clone_size: NA
cdr3_nt: TGCGCCAGCAGCCAACCGAAGGGACTAGCGGAGGAGACCCAGTACTTC
cdr3_aa: CASSQPKGLAEETQYF

v_call: TRBV19
d_call: NA
j_call: TRBJ2-7
clone_size: few
cdr3_nt: TGTGCCACCAGGGGTCGGGCCCCGGGGTACGAGCAGTACTTC
cdr3_aa: CATRGRAPGYEQYF

v_call: TRBV7-2
d_call: TRBD2
j_call: TRBJ2-3
clone_size: few
cdr3_nt: TGTGCCAGCAGCTTTCAGGTCGGGGGGGCAGATACGCAGTATTTT
cdr3_aa: CASSFQVGGADTQYF

v_call: TRBV15
d_call: NA
j_call: TRBJ2-1
clone_size: NA
cdr3_nt: TGTGCCACCAGCAGAGATAGGACGGGGATACTTAATGAGCAGTTCTTC
cdr3_aa: CATSRDRTGILNEQFF

v_call: TRBV4-1
d_call: NA
j_call: TRBJ2-7
clone_size: few
cdr3_nt: TGCGCCAGCAGCCATTACCCAATGGACAGAAACGAGCAGTACTTC
cdr3_aa: CASSHYPMDRNEQYF

v_call: TRBV11-1
d_call: TRBD1
j_call: TRBJ2-7
clone_size: NA
cdr3_nt: TGTGCCAGCAGCTTAGACCCGGGACAGGGTTACGAGCAGTACTTC
cdr3_aa: CASSLDPGQGYEQYF

v_call: TRBV7-3
d_call: NA
j_call: TRBJ2-1
clone_size: few
cdr3_nt: TGTGCCAGCAGCCTAACACCAGGGGTCGGGGAGCAGTTCTTC
cdr3_aa: CASSLTPGVGEQFF

v_call: TRBV18
d_call: NA
j_call: TRBJ1-5
clone_size: few
cdr3_nt: TGTGCCAGCTCGCGGGGAGTTAACAATCAGCCCCAGCATTTT
cdr3_aa: CASSRGVNNQPQHF

v_call: TRBV2
d_call: NA
j_call: TRBJ2-3
clone_size: few
cdr3_nt: TGTGCCAGCAGGCCCCGCGTACCGGATACGCAGTATTTT
cdr3_aa: CASRPRVPDTQYF

v_call: TRBV18
d_call: NA
j_call: TRBJ1-1
clone_size: few
cdr3_nt: TGTGCCAGCTCACCCTCTATACAGGGGAACACTGAAGCTTTCTTT
cdr3_aa: CASSPSIQGNTEAFF

v_call: TRBV5-4
d_call: NA
j_call: TRBJ2-6
clone_size: NA
cdr3_nt: TGTGCCAGCAGCTTGGCTGCTACCTCATCTGGGGCCAACGTCCTGACTTTC
cdr3_aa: CASSLAATSSGANVLTF

v_call: TRBV9
d_call: TRBD1
j_call: TRBJ1-2
clone_size: few
cdr3_nt: TGTGCCAGCAGCGCAGACCGGGACAGAGAGACCCCCTATGGCTACACCTTC
cdr3_aa: CASSADRDRETPYGYTF

v_call: TRBV7-9
d_call: NA
j_call: TRBJ2-3
clone_size: NA
cdr3_nt: TGTGCCAGCAGCTTAGCTGGCGGGGGCCCAGATACGCAGTATTTT
cdr3_aa: CASSLAGGGPDTQYF